The T cell receptor beta chain under discussion was sequenced for a study of T-cell memory formation after mild COVID-19. Study background: Largely donor-specific TCR clusters were found.

Between the trimmed V and J ends, which lost 4 bases and 4 bases, there was a span of 17 bases. Germline V CDR1 and CDR2: SQVTM, ANQGSEA. This CDR3 has 15 residues. The authors produced TCR alpha and TCR beta cDNA libraries with sample barcodes and UMIs by 5'RACE using constant-segment primers. TCRdb used MiXCR to reprocess the 5' RACE reads, holding one entry per CDR3 protein. Of roughly 480,000 distinct CDR3 sequences in the sample, roughly 25% are singletons; the top ten hold around 12%. The chain couples TRBV29-1 to TRBJ1-5; D is ambiguous. The receptor's source is an adult woman who had mild COVID-19 (a few samples of this study predate the infection). Cell type and time point are not known. The specimen sequenced was PBMCs or a T cell subset sorted from them (not recorded which). The CDR3 nucleotides are TGCAGCGTTGCCCAGGAGTGGGGTGGTAATCAGCCCCAGCATTTT. This gives the protein CSVAQEWGGNQPQHF.